The 18 T cell receptor beta chains listed next were all sequenced from one sample in a study of cytomegalovirus exposure and HLA in healthy donors. The PCR used 60 Vbeta and 13 Jbeta primers. This table comes from immunoSEQ multiplex PCR, and its TCRdb copy is limited to in-frame clones, with some not included. The table lists 100,000 to 150,000 clones. The sample taken for sequencing was PBMCs. These receptors were taken from a woman in her forties in good health and CMV-seropositive.

The chain joins TRBV6-5 to TRBJ2-1; TRBD2 agrees at 9 bases. After removal of 4 bases from V and 3 bases from J, the junction contained 1 base not matched to a gene. Germline lookup yields CDR1 MNHEY and CDR2 SVGAGI. CDR3 length: 14 amino acids. The CDR3, as DNA: TGTGCCAGCAGTTCTAGCGGGGACTACAATGAGCAGTTCTTC. Translation: CASSSSGDYNEQFF.

The chain has TRBV19 and TRBJ1-3; maybe TRBD1 (6 bases). The V end lost 6 bases, the J end lost 8 bases, and 20 bases lay between the germline ends. The CDR3 consists of 15 residues. The germline V gene has CDR1 LNHDA and CDR2 SQIVND (reference sequence). CDR3 sequence (DNA): TGTGCCAGTAGCTGGGACGGACAGCCGCGAGACACCATATATTTT. This translates into CASSWDGQPRDTIYF.

CDR3 nucleotides: TGTGCCAGCAGTGAGCTAGCGGGCCAGCTCAATGAGCAGTTCTTC. Its translation is CASSELAGQLNEQFF. V usage is TRBV6-4 and J usage is TRBJ2-1, with 8 bases fitting TRBD2. With V trimmed by 3 bases and J by 6 bases, 7 bases remained unmatched. CDR1 and CDR2 from the germline V gene are MRHNA and SNTAGT. This CDR3 contains 15 residues.

The chain carries TRBV7-2 and TRBJ2-3, with D perhaps matching TRBD2 (6 bases). Germline V gives CDR1 SGHTA, CDR2 FQGNSA. Trimming took off 2 bases at V and 9 bases at J, with 15 bases between the two ends. The CDR3 has 14 amino acids. DNA for the CDR3: TGTGCCAGCAGCTTACTCCGGGAGAGTGGCACGCAGTATTTT. Its protein product is CASSLLRESGTQYF.

This chain uses TRBV28 with TRBJ1-5; 7 positions match TRBD1. The V gene's germline CDR1 is MDHEN and CDR2 SYDVKM. Losses at the gene ends were 7 bases for V and 4 bases for J; bases not matched to a gene: 22. This CDR3 contains 19 residues. CDR3 DNA sequence: TGTGCCAGCACCTCAAACCCCCGACAGGGAAATTTTGTTAATCAGCCCCAGCATTTT. Protein sequence: CASTSNPRQGNFVNQPQHF.

The V and J genes are TRBV2 and TRBJ2-7; D is perhaps TRBD2 (5 bases). V was shortened by 2 bases and J by 2 bases, with 13 bases between the two germline ends. CDR3 size: 15 residues. Germline-derived CDR1 and CDR2 are SNHLY and FYNNEI. CDR3: CASSELAGITYEQYF. In DNA, the CDR3 is TGTGCCAGCAGTGAATTGGCGGGCATCACCTACGAGCAGTACTTC.

The chain joins TRBV6-1 to TRBJ2-7; TRBD1 agrees at 8 bases. V shed 4 bases, J shed 3 bases, and the junction held 11 bases outside the gene matches. The germline V gene encodes CDR1 MNHNS and CDR2 SASEGT. CDR3 size: 16 residues. CDR3 residues: CASSVIAGTGHYEQYF. For the CDR3, the DNA is TGTGCCAGCAGTGTGATTGCCGGGACAGGCCACTACGAGCAGTACTTC.

V is TRBV10-1 and J is TRBJ2-3; the match to TRBD2 covers 10 bases. This CDR3 has 14 residues. CDR1 is WNHNN, CDR2 SYGVQD, per germline (reference sequence). V was pared by 9 bases and J by 3 bases, with 6 bases of the junction left unmatched. The DNA of the CDR3 is TGCGCCAGTTCCGGGACTAGCGTTACAGATACGCAGTATTTT. Its translation: CASSGTSVTDTQYF.

This chain links TRBV2 with TRBJ2-1; possible D gene TRBD2, 6 bases. The CDR3 is 12 residues long. The germline CDR1 and CDR2 sequences are SNHLY and FYNNEI. V shed 8 bases and J shed 7 bases, with 12 bases lying between them. CDR3 in amino acids: CASGAGWNEQFF. The CDR3 region has the DNA TGTGCCAGCGGGGCGGGATGGAATGAGCAGTTCTTC.

CDR3 amino acids: CASKEGGTEAFF. DNA of the CDR3: TGTGCCAGCAAGGAGGGAGGCACTGAAGCTTTCTTT. The rearrangement joins TRBV2 to TRBJ1-1, with D unclear. The CDR3 is 12 residues long. Looked up from germline, CDR1 is SNHLY and CDR2 is FYNNEI. Trimming left V 7 bases short and J 4 bases short, with 10 bases between. The variable domain in full, with the rest retrieved from reference TRBV2 and TRBJ1-1, is EPEVTQTPSHQVTQMGQEVILRCVPISNHLYFYWYRQILGQKVEFLVSFYNNEISEKSEIFDDQFSVERPDGSNFTLKIRSTKLEDSAMYFCASKEGGTEAFFGQGTRLTVV.

The rearrangement joins TRBV5-4 to TRBJ2-2; a possible D gene is TRBD1 (5 bases). The CDR3 totals 15 residues. The germline CDR1 and CDR2 sequences are SGHNT and YYREEE (reference sequence). The V and J ends lost 1 base and 3 bases respectively, with 10 bases between them. The CDR3 region is CASSLSQGYTGELFF. The CDR3 nucleotides are TGTGCCAGCAGCTTGAGTCAGGGTTACACCGGGGAGCTGTTTTTT. Looking up the rest from reference TRBV5-4 and TRBJ2-2 gives the full variable domain: ETGVTQSPTHLIKTRGQQVTLRCSSQSGHNTVSWYQQALGQGPQFIFQYYREEENGRGNFPPRFSGLQFPNYSSELNVNALELDDSALYLCASSLSQGYTGELFFGEGSRLTVL.

DNA for the CDR3: TGTGCCAGCAGCTTTGGTACGGGAGGTATCTACTTC. This encodes CASSFGTGGIYF. The rearrangement joins TRBV5-5 to TRBJ2-7, with 7 bases that match TRBD2. Per germline, CDR1 SGHKS and CDR2 YYEKEE (reference sequence). V dropped 2 bases and J dropped 13; count of bases not matched to a gene: 9. The CDR3 is 12 amino acids.

The chain recombines TRBV27 with TRBJ2-5; D perhaps matches TRBD2 (6 bases). The CDR3 is 18 amino acids. Germline V gene data show CDR1 as MNHEY and CDR2 as SMNVEV (reference sequence). V was clipped by 10 bases and J by 5 bases, with 32 bases between them. The DNA for the CDR3 is TGTGCCAACAAAGCGCTTATGTCCGGGACTCCGGGACGGGAGACCCAGTACTTC. Translated, it gives CANKALMSGTPGRETQYF.

The V gene is TRBV5-4, the J gene TRBJ2-7; 9 bases map to TRBD1. Germline CDR1 and CDR2: SGHNT and YYREEE (reference sequence). CDR3 length equals 14 residues. With V trimmed by 0 bases and J by 7 bases, 5 bases remained unmatched. The CDR3 DNA reads TGTGCCAGCAGCTTGGTGGGACAGGGTGAAGAGCAGTACTTC. Translated: CASSLVGQGEEQYF. Full variable domain (rest looked up from reference TRBV5-4 and TRBJ2-7): ETGVTQSPTHLIKTRGQQVTLRCSSQSGHNTVSWYQQALGQGPQFIFQYYREEENGRGNFPPRFSGLQFPNYSSELNVNALELDDSALYLCASSLVGQGEEQYFGPGTRLTVT.

The rearrangement links TRBV4-3 to TRBJ1-6; no clear D. V lost 5 bases to trimming and J lost 7 bases, with 6 bases between them. CDR3 size: 12 residues. Germline V CDR1 and CDR2: LGHNA, YSLEER. The CDR3 protein is CASSWANSPLHF. The CDR3 coding sequence is TGCGCCAGCAGCTGGGCCAATTCACCCCTCCACTTT.

This rearrangement joins TRBV15 to TRBJ2-5, with D possibly TRBD2 on 7 matching bases. V was shortened by 0 bases and J by 5 bases, with 13 bases between the two germline ends. The CDR3 contains 15 residues. The germline CDR1 and CDR2 sequences are LNHNV and YYDKDF (reference sequence). The CDR3 loop is CATSRDGGGGETQYF. The CDR3 bases are TGTGCCACCAGCAGAGATGGGGGGGGCGGGGAGACCCAGTACTTC.

This chain uses TRBV6-5 with TRBJ2-7, with 10 bases fitting TRBD2. The CDR3 has 14 amino acids. The V gene's germline CDR1 is MNHEY and CDR2 SVGAGI. Losses at the gene ends were 5 bases for V and 3 bases for J; bases not matched to a gene: 4. The CDR3 coding sequence is TGTGCCAGCAGTGCTAGCGGGAGTAGCTACGAGCAGTACTTC. It translates to CASSASGSSYEQYF.

The chain recombines TRBV29-1 with TRBJ2-3; 9 bases agree with TRBD2. The germline V gene encodes CDR1 SQVTM and CDR2 ANQGSEA. J gave up 5 bases and V 1 base, and 1 base lay outside the gene matches. The CDR3 is 13 residues long. The CDR3 here is CSVEAREGDTQYF. CDR3 nucleotides: TGCAGCGTTGAAGCGCGGGAGGGAGATACGCAGTATTTT.